This T cell receptor beta chain emerged from a study of T cell clones after liver transplantation. On the study more broadly: Samples came from ITN030ST, which attempted immunosuppression withdrawal within 2 years of liver transplantation. Standard immunosuppression, with no induction, continued until 12-24 months after transplant. Three of the eight recipients were HCV-positive; the rest had non-autoimmune, non-viral transplant indications.

In the case of this clone: Its antigen is as yet unknown.

General study findings and limits: Post-transplant, graft-donor-reactive CD4 TCRbeta sequences in blood dropped significantly in 5 of 8 subjects.

The length of the CDR3 is 14 residues. Germline CDR1 and CDR2: SGHRS and YFSETQ. V was clipped by 0 bases and J by 4 bases, with 11 bases between them. Clones were sequenced by immunoSEQ multiplex PCR, and TCRdb holds only the in-frame ones, with some missing. The data contain tens of thousands of clones, roughly 80% of them singletons. The sample in question was CD4+ T cells from blood, obtained 12 months after liver transplant. The receptor's source is a human patient who received a liver transplant. Some T cells could come from the graft donor. The chain has TRBV5-1 and TRBJ2-7; tentative D call: TRBD1 (6 bases). Here the CDR3 reads CASSLEPGAYEQYF. CDR3 nucleotides: TGCGCCAGCAGCTTGGAACCAGGGGCATACGAGCAGTACTTC.